The present entry profiles one TCR beta chain with its context. TCRdb reprocessed the 5' RACE reads, keeping one entry per CDR3 protein, no DNA. The sample has more than 400,000 distinct CDR3 sequences. The CDR3 has 15 amino acids. Germline CDR1 is DFQATT and CDR2 is SNEGSKA (reference sequence). These data are taken from a study of T cells expressing NK-cell markers. V gene TRBV20-1 combines with J gene TRBJ2-1; there is no DNA to check the TCRdb D call of TRBD2. Specimen: blood T cells: a sorted CD56 or NKG2C T cell subset, CD4+ or CD8+ T cells, or bulk PBMC T cells (not recorded which). This receptor was identified in a woman aged 18 to 75 in good health. CDR3 loop: CSAPRGRVSYNEQFF.